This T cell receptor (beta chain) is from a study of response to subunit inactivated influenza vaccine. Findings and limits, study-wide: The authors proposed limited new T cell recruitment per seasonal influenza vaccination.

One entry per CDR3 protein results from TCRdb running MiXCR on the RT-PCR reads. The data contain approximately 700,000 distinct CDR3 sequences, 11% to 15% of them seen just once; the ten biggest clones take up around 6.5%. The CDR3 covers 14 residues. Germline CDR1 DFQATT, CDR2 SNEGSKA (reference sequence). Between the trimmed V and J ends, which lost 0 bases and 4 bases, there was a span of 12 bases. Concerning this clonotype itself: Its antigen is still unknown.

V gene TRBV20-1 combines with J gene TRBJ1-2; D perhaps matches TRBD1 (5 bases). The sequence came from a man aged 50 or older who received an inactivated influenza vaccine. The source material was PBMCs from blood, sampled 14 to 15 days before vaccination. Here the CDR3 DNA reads TGCAGTGCTAGAGACCAGGACACCGGCTATGGCTACACCTTC. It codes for CSARDQDTGYGYTF.